This is a list of T cell receptor beta chains from one sample in a study of OX40 agonist ivuxolimab in advanced cancers. The repertoire was sequenced with immunoSEQ multiplex PCR; TCRdb's copy has only in-frame clones and lacks some. There are over 45,000 clones in the sample; roughly 89% occur only once, and about 28% lies in the top ten. Sequenced material: CD4+ or CD8+ T cells sorted from blood, taken in a trial of the OX40 agonist ivuxolimab. The receptors stem from an adult with an advanced solid tumor such as melanoma, head and neck, liver or kidney cancer. The CDR3 runs from the conserved cysteine through the conserved F or W. Each record gives: D gene, clone size, V gene, J gene, CDR3 protein, CDR3 DNA. The D gene is left open where the match is weak. Some rows mark clone size as missing; the rest say once, few, many or name a class of expanded clone.

>TRBD1|.|TRBV6-1|TRBJ1-1
CASSQGARTEAFF
TGTGCCAGCAGTCAGGGGGCGAGAACTGAAGCTTTCTTT
>.|.|TRBV11-2|TRBJ1-2
CASSLYVGYGYTF
TGTGCCAGCAGCTTATACGTTGGCTATGGCTACACCTTC
>TRBD2|.|TRBV6-5|TRBJ2-7
CASGQRGAGSYEQYF
TGTGCCAGCGGGCAGCGGGGGGCCGGGTCCTACGAGCAGTACTTC
>.|.|TRBV6-5|TRBJ2-1
CASSYYDSYNEQFF
TGTGCCAGCAGTTACTACGACTCCTACAATGAGCAGTTCTTC
>TRBD1|.|TRBV5-6|TRBJ2-3
CASSLTGGASTDTQYF
TGTGCCAGCAGCTTGACAGGGGGCGCGAGCACAGATACGCAGTATTTT
>.|.|TRBV5-6|TRBJ1-6
CASSAVPLPLHF
TGTGCCAGCAGCGCGGTTCCCTTACCCCTCCACTTT
>.|.|TRBV6-1|TRBJ1-1
CASSELGDHEAFF
TGTGCCAGCAGTGAGTTAGGTGATCATGAAGCTTTCTTT
>TRBD1|.|TRBV6-1|TRBJ1-6
CASSSDRGLGPLHF
TGTGCCAGCAGTTCCGACAGGGGGCTGGGACCCCTCCACTTT
>TRBD1|once|TRBV9|TRBJ2-7
CASSDRDRGYEQYF
TGTGCCAGCAGCGACCGGGACAGGGGGTACGAGCAGTACTTC
>.|.|TRBV11-3|TRBJ2-1
CASSPGAVSYNEQFF
TGTGCCAGCAGCCCTGGGGCCGTCTCCTACAATGAGCAGTTCTTC
>.|.|TRBV6-1|TRBJ2-1
CASRGMDDEQFF
TGTGCCAGCAGGGGGATGGACGATGAGCAGTTCTTC
>.|.|TRBV11-2|TRBJ2-1
CASSLGVASYNEQFF
TGTGCCAGCAGCTTAGGAGTTGCCTCCTACAATGAGCAGTTCTTC
>.|once|TRBV5-6|TRBJ2-3
CASSLPPDTQYF
TGTGCCAGCAGCTTACCTCCAGATACGCAGTATTTT
>TRBD1|.|TRBV14|TRBJ2-7
CASSLGQGGYEQYF
TGTGCCAGCAGCCTCGGACAGGGCGGCTACGAGCAGTACTTC
>TRBD2|.|TRBV9|TRBJ2-7
CASSVAGGSDEQYF
TGTGCCAGCAGCGTGGCGGGAGGGTCGGACGAGCAGTACTTC
>.|.|TRBV7-9|TRBJ2-7
CASSLAGISYEQYF
TGTGCCAGCAGCTTAGCGGGGATCTCCTACGAGCAGTACTTC
>.|.|TRBV20-1|TRBJ2-1
CSAEENEQFF
TGCAGTGCGGAGGAAAATGAGCAGTTCTTC
>.|.|TRBV23-1|TRBJ1-2
CASSHPGRYGYTF
TGCGCCAGCAGTCACCCAGGGAGGTATGGCTACACCTTC
>.|once|TRBV19|TRBJ1-5
CASSNQLNSNQPQHF
TGTGCCAGTAGTAACCAGCTTAATAGCAATCAGCCCCAGCATTTT
>TRBD1|.|TRBV6-5|TRBJ1-1
CASSPDRGLRTEAFF
TGTGCCAGCAGCCCGGACAGGGGGCTTCGCACTGAAGCTTTCTTT
>.|.|TRBV11-3|TRBJ2-5
CASSSRWGEGESGETQYF
TGTGCCAGCAGCTCCAGGTGGGGAGAGGGAGAGTCCGGAGAGACCCAGTACTTC
>.|.|TRBV7-9|TRBJ1-1
CASSPWAPGAEGMGTEAFF
TGTGCCAGCAGCCCATGGGCCCCAGGGGCAGAAGGGATGGGCACTGAAGCTTTCTTT
>.|once|TRBV6-5|TRBJ2-5
CASTNQETQYF
TGTGCCAGCACCAATCAAGAGACCCAGTACTTC
>TRBD1|.|TRBV5-4|TRBJ2-2
CASRTTGGEKGTGELFF
TGTGCCAGCAGGACGACAGGGGGGGAAAAAGGCACCGGGGAGCTGTTTTTT
>TRBD2|.|TRBV9|TRBJ2-7
CASSPLGGEGHEQYF
TGTGCCAGCAGCCCCCTTGGGGGGGAAGGCCACGAGCAGTACTTC
>TRBD1|.|TRBV2|TRBJ1-2
CASMDGTGTGVFIYGYTF
TGTGCCAGCATGGATGGTACCGGGACAGGCGTTTTCATCTATGGCTACACCTTC